This is a list of T cell receptor beta chains from one sample in a study of cytomegalovirus exposure and HLA in healthy donors. Only in-frame clones appear in the TCRdb table, and some are missing; sequencing was by immunoSEQ multiplex PCR. In the table there are over 100,000 clones, about 78% of which are singletons. Sequences were obtained from PBMCs. Source of these receptors: a female donor in good health and CMV-seronegative. The CDR3 runs from the conserved cysteine through the conserved F or W. Each record gives: clone size, D gene, V gene, J gene, CDR3 protein, CDR3 DNA. A D gene is named only where the DNA matches it firmly. Not all rows give a size; the values are once, few, many and, for expanded clones, a class.

clone_size: .
d_call: .
v_call: TRBV27
j_call: TRBJ2-5
cdr3_aa: CASSWQGAREQYF
cdr3_nt: TGTGCCAGCAGCTGGCAGGGGGCGCGGGAGCAGTACTTC

clone_size: .
d_call: TRBD2
v_call: TRBV5-4
j_call: TRBJ2-1
cdr3_aa: CASSPVGSGANEQFF
cdr3_nt: TGTGCCAGCAGCCCGGTGGGGAGCGGGGCCAATGAGCAGTTCTTC

clone_size: .
d_call: TRBD1
v_call: TRBV5-6
j_call: TRBJ2-5
cdr3_aa: CASSSPPGTGANQETQYF
cdr3_nt: TGTGCCAGCAGCTCTCCCCCCGGGACAGGGGCCAACCAAGAGACCCAGTACTTC

clone_size: .
d_call: .
v_call: TRBV27
j_call: TRBJ1-1
cdr3_aa: CASRRNTEAFF
cdr3_nt: TGTGCCAGCAGGAGGAACACTGAAGCTTTCTTT

clone_size: .
d_call: TRBD2
v_call: TRBV6-4
j_call: TRBJ2-1
cdr3_aa: CASRQTKRESSYNEQFF
cdr3_nt: TGTGCCAGCAGACAAACTAAGCGGGAGAGCTCCTACAATGAGCAGTTCTTC

clone_size: few
d_call: TRBD2
v_call: TRBV27
j_call: TRBJ2-1
cdr3_aa: CASSPSGRGEQFF
cdr3_nt: TGTGCCAGCAGTCCTAGCGGGAGAGGTGAGCAGTTCTTC

clone_size: .
d_call: .
v_call: TRBV10-3
j_call: TRBJ1-5
cdr3_aa: CAISEGNSRGSNQPQHF
cdr3_nt: TGTGCCATCAGTGAGGGAAACAGCCGCGGGAGCAATCAGCCCCAGCATTTT

clone_size: few
d_call: TRBD2
v_call: TRBV5-6
j_call: TRBJ2-7
cdr3_aa: CASSSSGRFSYEQYF
cdr3_nt: TGTGCCAGCAGCTCCAGCGGGAGGTTCTCCTACGAGCAGTACTTC

clone_size: .
d_call: TRBD1
v_call: TRBV9
j_call: TRBJ1-1
cdr3_aa: CASSVEGAMNTEAFF
cdr3_nt: TGTGCCAGCAGCGTAGAGGGGGCGATGAACACTGAAGCTTTCTTT

clone_size: .
d_call: TRBD1
v_call: TRBV7-3
j_call: TRBJ1-2
cdr3_aa: CASSSWDRQGCGYTF
cdr3_nt: TGTGCCAGCAGCTCCTGGGACAGACAGGGTTGTGGCTACACCTTC

clone_size: few
d_call: .
v_call: TRBV27
j_call: TRBJ1-4
cdr3_aa: CASRPRGGLREKLFF
cdr3_nt: TGTGCCAGCAGACCCCGGGGTGGTCTTCGGGAAAAACTGTTTTTT

clone_size: .
d_call: .
v_call: TRBV7-9
j_call: TRBJ2-3
cdr3_aa: CASSSPSTDTQYF
cdr3_nt: TGTGCCAGCAGCTCCCCGAGCACAGATACGCAGTATTTT

clone_size: .
d_call: .
v_call: TRBV4-2
j_call: TRBJ2-1
cdr3_aa: CASSQDWTTLYNEQFF
cdr3_nt: TGTGCCAGCAGCCAAGATTGGACTACACTTTACAATGAGCAGTTCTTC

clone_size: few
d_call: TRBD2
v_call: TRBV4-3
j_call: TRBJ2-3
cdr3_aa: CASSQELAGDFKDTQYF
cdr3_nt: TGCGCCAGCAGCCAAGAACTGGCGGGAGATTTCAAAGATACGCAGTATTTT

clone_size: .
d_call: .
v_call: TRBV30
j_call: TRBJ2-7
cdr3_aa: CAWSRNWGPEQYF
cdr3_nt: TGTGCCTGGAGTCGCAACTGGGGCCCCGAGCAGTACTTC

clone_size: .
d_call: TRBD2
v_call: TRBV19
j_call: TRBJ2-4
cdr3_aa: CASSISGGKNIQYF
cdr3_nt: TGTGCCAGTAGTATATCGGGGGGCAAAAACATTCAGTACTTC

clone_size: .
d_call: TRBD2
v_call: TRBV30
j_call: TRBJ2-1
cdr3_aa: CAWSGGKGGRLYNEQFF
cdr3_nt: TGTGCCTGGAGTGGTGGAAAAGGCGGGAGGTTGTACAATGAGCAGTTCTTC

clone_size: .
d_call: .
v_call: TRBV19
j_call: TRBJ1-2
cdr3_aa: CASAPAERYGYTF
cdr3_nt: TGTGCCAGTGCCCCCGCAGAGCGGTATGGCTACACCTTC

clone_size: few
d_call: TRBD2
v_call: TRBV6-6
j_call: TRBJ2-7
cdr3_aa: CASSPAGDGTYEQYF
cdr3_nt: TGTGCCAGCAGCCCAGCGGGAGATGGGACCTACGAGCAGTACTTC

clone_size: .
d_call: .
v_call: TRBV7-9
j_call: TRBJ2-7
cdr3_aa: CASSLFDRQYF
cdr3_nt: TGTGCCAGCAGCCTTTTCGACAGGCAGTACTTC

clone_size: .
d_call: .
v_call: TRBV7-8
j_call: TRBJ1-4
cdr3_aa: CASFPFRAGGTNEKLFF
cdr3_nt: TGTGCCAGTTTTCCATTCCGGGCGGGGGGCACTAATGAAAAACTGTTTTTT